This entry lists 28 T cell receptor beta chains sequenced from one sample in a study of T cell responses to AZD1222 COVID-19 vaccine. Libraries were prepared by immunoSEQ multiplex PCR; TCRdb keeps only in-frame clonotypes and omits some of them. The sample consists of 180,000 or so clones, more than 70% of them appearing once. Sequenced material: peripheral blood, taken 28 days after the second AZD1222 dose. These receptors came from an adult who received the AZD1222 COVID-19 vaccine.

In its sample, this clone was seen a few times. The chain uses TRBV19 and TRBJ2-1; 12 bases fit TRBD1. The length of the CDR3 is 15 residues. Unmatched junction bases numbered 4, after V lost 5 bases and J lost 5 bases. CDR1 is LNHDA, CDR2 SQIVND, per germline (reference sequence). CDR3 DNA sequence: TGTGCCAGTAGTCCCCGGGACAGGGGGCACAATGAGCAGTTCTTC. Amino acids: CASSPRDRGHNEQFF.

This chain uses TRBV30 with TRBJ2-3; D may be TRBD1 or TRBD2 (5 bases each). Trimming took 5 bases from V and 0 from J, leaving 12 bases between them. CDR1 is GTSNPN, CDR2 SVGIG, per germline (reference sequence). This CDR3 is 14 amino acids long. The CDR3 DNA reads as TGTGCCTGGTCTAAGGGACCTAGCACAGATACGCAGTATTTT. Protein: CAWSKGPSTDTQYF. Based on the CDR3 plus reference TRBV30 and TRBJ2-3, the full variable domain is SQTIHQWPATLVQPVGSPLSLECTVEGTSNPNLYWYRQAAGRGLQLLFYSVGIGQISSEVPQNLSASRPQDRQFILSSKKLLLSDSGFYLCAWSKGPSTDTQYFGPGTRLTVL.

For this clone: The same CDR3 is also encoded by other DNA sequences in this sample. The rearrangement joins TRBV28 to TRBJ1-1; D is perhaps TRBD1 (6 bases). The germline V and J ends were trimmed by 6 bases and 5 bases, with 16 bases remaining between them. The CDR3 extends over 14 amino acids. The germline V gene has CDR1 MDHEN and CDR2 SYDVKM. The CDR3 spells CASSPGQRRTEAFF. The CDR3 DNA reads as TGTGCCAGCAGCCCCGGACAGAGGAGGACTGAAGCTTTCTTT.

This chain joins TRBV15 and TRBJ2-3; TRBD2 agrees at 12 bases. CDR3 length: 14 residues. CDR1 LNHNV and CDR2 YYDKDF come from the germline V gene (reference sequence). J gave up 3 bases and V 11 bases, and 6 bases lay outside the gene matches. This chain's CDR3 is CASGLAGKTDTQYF. The CDR3 DNA follows: TGTGCCTCAGGACTAGCGGGAAAAACAGATACGCAGTATTTT.

The chain carries TRBV3-1 (or the pseudogene TRBV3-2) and TRBJ2-1, with a tentative D call TRBD2 (5 bases). Trimming removed 1 base at V and 12 bases at J, with 19 bases between. Looked up from germline, CDR1 is LGHDT and CDR2 is YNNKEL (reference sequence). The CDR3 extends over 15 amino acids. The CDR3 DNA reads as TGTGCCAGCAGCCAAGGGCTAATTAAGGGAGAAGGGCAGTTCTTC. Protein sequence: CASSQGLIKGEGQFF.

The V gene is TRBV11-3, the J gene TRBJ2-2, with no clear D. The V end lost 1 base, the J end lost 6 bases, and 6 bases lay between the germline ends. In germline, CDR1 is SGHNT, CDR2 YENEEA. The CDR3 spans 13 residues. The CDR3 DNA reads TGTGCCAGCAGCTTAGTACAGTCCGGGGAGCTGTTTTTT. Residues: CASSLVQSGELFF.

This chain uses TRBV4-3 with TRBJ2-7; 7 bases map to TRBD2. CDR1 is LGHNA and CDR2 is YSLEER in the germline V gene. The CDR3 loop spans 15 amino acids. V was clipped by 0 bases and J by 5 bases; unmatched bases: 7. CDR3 bases: TGCGCCAGCAGCCAAGAGGGGCGGGAGCTCCACGAGCAGTACTTC. Residues: CASSQEGRELHEQYF.

A single count supports this clone. The genes are TRBV4-1 and TRBJ2-6; perhaps TRBD1 as D (6 bases). In germline, CDR1 is MGHRA, CDR2 YSYEKL. The CDR3 spans 17 residues. The ends were cut back, 6 bases at V and 0 bases at J, with 15 bases in the middle. The CDR3 loop is CASSRPGARSGANVLTF. In nucleotides, the CDR3 is TGCGCCAGCAGTAGGCCAGGGGCCCGCTCTGGGGCCAACGTCCTGACTTTC.

The chain combines TRBV27 with TRBJ2-7; D gene uncertain. Per germline, CDR1 MNHEY and CDR2 SMNVEV (reference sequence). The CDR3 totals 14 residues. V was cut by 5 bases and J by 0 bases, with 11 bases left in between. The CDR3 sequence: CASSLGRSSYEQYF. DNA of the CDR3: TGTGCCAGCAGTCTCGGCCGGAGCTCCTACGAGCAGTACTTC.

This clone was counted once. The V call is TRBV27, the J call TRBJ1-6; 8 bases agree with TRBD1. The trim removed 5 bases at V and 1 base at J, leaving 7 bases unmatched. The CDR3 runs to 17 residues. The germline gives CDR1 MNHEY, CDR2 SMNVEV (reference sequence). The chain's CDR3 is CASSPDRVGSYNSPLHF. The CDR3 DNA is TGTGCCAGCAGTCCGGACAGGGTAGGATCCTATAATTCACCCCTCCACTTT.

The chain has TRBV7-3 and TRBJ2-2; TRBD2 aligns across 8 bases. J gave up 7 bases and V 4 bases, and 5 bases lay outside the gene matches. CDR1 is SGHTA and CDR2 is FQGTGA in the germline V gene. This CDR3 comprises 14 residues. CDR3 bases: TGTGCCAGCAGCTCGGGACTAGGGCGCGGGGAGCTGTTTTTT. This gives the protein CASSSGLGRGELFF.

The chain has TRBV6-5 and TRBJ2-7; D perhaps matches TRBD2 (6 bases). The CDR3 is 13 amino acids. V gave up 6 bases and J gave up 1 base, with 10 bases separating them. CDR1 and CDR2 from the germline V gene are MNHEY and SVGAGI. In DNA form, the CDR3 reads TGTGCCAGCAGGAACGCGGGGTCCTACGAGCAGTACTTC. This sequence encodes CASRNAGSYEQYF.

V gene TRBV3-1 (or the pseudogene TRBV3-2) combines with J gene TRBJ2-5; 9 bases line up with TRBD1. Germline CDR1 and CDR2: LGHDT and YNNKEL (reference sequence). With V trimmed by 1 base and J by 3 bases, 15 bases remained unmatched. The CDR3 is 19 amino acids. The CDR3 DNA is TGTGCCAGCAGCCAAGTGCCCGAGGGACAGGGAACCTACGAAGAGACCCAGTACTTC. Translating gives CASSQVPEGQGTYEETQYF.

In DNA, the CDR3 is TGTGCCAGCTCCCCCGGGACTAGTTCAGATACGCAGTATTTT. Protein sequence: CASSPGTSSDTQYF. The chain is built from TRBV18 and TRBJ2-3; 8 bases agree with TRBD2. Unmatched junction bases numbered 6, after V lost 6 bases and J lost 4 bases. CDR1 is KGHSH, CDR2 LQKENI, per germline. The CDR3 runs to 14 residues.

This chain uses TRBV4-3 with TRBJ1-2; D gene unclear. Germline V CDR1 and CDR2: LGHNA, YSLEER. Trimming took 1 base from V and 4 from J, leaving 7 bases between them. CDR3 length equals 13 residues. In nucleotides, the CDR3 is TGCGCCAGCAGCCAAGGAAGCAGCTATGGCTACACCTTC. This encodes CASSQGSSYGYTF.

The genes are TRBV6-1 and TRBJ2-1, with 12 bases lining up with TRBD2. Germline assignment: CDR1 MNHNS and CDR2 SASEGT. The CDR3 has 15 amino acids. V dropped 9 bases and J dropped 8; count of bases not matched to a gene: 11. CDR3 coding DNA: TGTGCCAGTCTAAGTGGACTAGCGGGATCGTATGAGCAGTTCTTC. It specifies CASLSGLAGSYEQFF.

V and J are TRBV4-2 and TRBJ2-3, with 11 bases identical to TRBD2. V lost 4 bases, J lost 5 bases, and 8 bases stayed unmatched. This CDR3 contains 16 residues. Germline CDR1 is LGHNA and CDR2 is YNFKEQ. CDR3 residues: CASSPHSGREIDTQYF. For the CDR3, the DNA is TGTGCCAGCAGCCCCCATAGCGGGAGGGAAATAGATACGCAGTATTTT.

The chain joins TRBV5-6 to TRBJ2-6; possible D gene TRBD2, 5 bases. The V and J ends lost 2 bases and 2 bases respectively, with 8 bases between them. There are 15 residues in the CDR3. The germline gives CDR1 SGHDT, CDR2 YYEEEE. The CDR3: CASSLGGTGANVLTF. CDR3 nucleotide sequence: TGTGCCAGCAGCTTAGGAGGAACTGGGGCCAACGTCCTGACTTTC.

The chain has TRBV30 and TRBJ1-3, with unresolved D. Trimming removed 4 bases from V and 2 bases from J, with 15 bases in between. The CDR3 runs to 15 residues. Per the germline V gene, CDR1 is GTSNPN and CDR2 is SVGIG (reference sequence). CDR3 protein: CAWTISGGTGNTIYF. CDR3 nucleotides: TGTGCCTGGACGATTTCCGGCGGGACTGGAAACACCATATATTTT.

CDR3: CASSSSRSGGGMGELFF. Here the CDR3 DNA reads TGTGCCAGCAGCTCCTCCCGATCTGGAGGCGGAATGGGGGAGCTGTTTTTT. V gene TRBV7-2 combines with J gene TRBJ2-2; D might be TRBD2 (5 bases). Germline CDR1 reads SGHTA; CDR2 reads FQGNSA. V was shortened by 4 bases and J by 8 bases, with 23 bases between the two germline ends. The CDR3 totals 17 residues.

The chain is built from TRBV10-3 and TRBJ1-2; 10 bases align to TRBD1. The CDR3 covers 14 residues. The germline gives CDR1 ENHRY, CDR2 SYGVKD. V lost 6 bases, J lost 7 bases, and 8 bases stayed unmatched. The CDR3 sequence is CAISRDRGPPGYTF. The CDR3 nucleotides are TGTGCCATCAGCCGGGACAGGGGTCCTCCTGGCTACACCTTC.

This chain links TRBV7-2 with TRBJ2-7; D is tentatively TRBD1 or TRBD2 (5 bases each). CDR1 and CDR2 from the germline V gene are SGHTA and FQGNSA. V lost 6 bases and J 3 bases, leaving 15 bases between the germline ends. The CDR3 runs to 14 residues. The CDR3 sequence: CASSYTGTNYEQYF. CDR3 nucleotide sequence: TGTGCCAGCAGTTACACCGGGACCAACTACGAGCAGTACTTC.

V is TRBV5-1 and J is TRBJ2-5, with 8 bases identical to TRBD1. The CDR3 length is 19 residues. CDR1 and CDR2 from the germline V gene are SGHRS and YFSETQ. V was pared by 4 bases and J by 5 bases, with 22 bases of the junction left unmatched. The DNA of the CDR3 is TGCGCCAGCAGCCCTTCCCCGACAGGGGCCCTTTCGACGCCCGAGACCCAGTACTTC. Translated: CASSPSPTGALSTPETQYF.

DNA of the CDR3: TGTGCCAGCAGCGTCATGACAAACACTGAAGCTTTCTTT. Translated, it gives CASSVMTNTEAFF. The rearrangement uses TRBV9 and TRBJ1-1, with D uncertain. CDR1 and CDR2 (germline): SGDLS, YYNGEE. V gave up 2 bases and J gave up 2 bases, with 7 bases separating them. This CDR3 is 13 amino acids long.

The V and J genes are TRBV19 and TRBJ1-5; no clear D. In germline, CDR1 is LNHDA, CDR2 SQIVND (reference sequence). The CDR3 is made up of 13 amino acids. V shed 4 bases and J shed 3 bases, with 7 bases lying between them. This CDR3 is CASSKAVNQPQHF. CDR3 DNA sequence: TGTGCCAGTAGTAAGGCAGTCAATCAGCCCCAGCATTTT.

The rearrangement joins TRBV20-1 to TRBJ2-7; D is unclear. The germline gives CDR1 DFQATT, CDR2 SNEGSKA (reference sequence). This CDR3 is 11 amino acids long. The V gene lost 1 base and the J gene lost 3 bases, with 4 bases spanning the gap. The CDR3 DNA is TGCAGTGCTAGAGCGATCTACGAGCAGTACTTC. This encodes CSARAIYEQYF.

V usage is TRBV24-1 and J usage is TRBJ2-1; the D is unclear. Per germline, CDR1 KGHDR and CDR2 SFDVKD. CDR3 length: 16 amino acids. Trimming took 5 bases from V and 3 from J, leaving 16 bases between them. CDR3 in DNA: TGTGCCACCAGTGCCCGTTGGGGTACCAACTACAATGAGCAGTTCTTC. Protein: CATSARWGTNYNEQFF.

The chain uses TRBV29-1 and TRBJ2-2; D gene unclear. The CDR3 covers 12 residues. Trimming took off 7 bases at V and 4 bases at J, with 10 bases between the two ends. The germline CDR1 and CDR2 sequences are SQVTM and ANQGSEA. The CDR3 nucleotides are TGCAGCGGTCAAGAAAGCACCGGGGAGCTGTTTTTT. Translated, it gives CSGQESTGELFF.